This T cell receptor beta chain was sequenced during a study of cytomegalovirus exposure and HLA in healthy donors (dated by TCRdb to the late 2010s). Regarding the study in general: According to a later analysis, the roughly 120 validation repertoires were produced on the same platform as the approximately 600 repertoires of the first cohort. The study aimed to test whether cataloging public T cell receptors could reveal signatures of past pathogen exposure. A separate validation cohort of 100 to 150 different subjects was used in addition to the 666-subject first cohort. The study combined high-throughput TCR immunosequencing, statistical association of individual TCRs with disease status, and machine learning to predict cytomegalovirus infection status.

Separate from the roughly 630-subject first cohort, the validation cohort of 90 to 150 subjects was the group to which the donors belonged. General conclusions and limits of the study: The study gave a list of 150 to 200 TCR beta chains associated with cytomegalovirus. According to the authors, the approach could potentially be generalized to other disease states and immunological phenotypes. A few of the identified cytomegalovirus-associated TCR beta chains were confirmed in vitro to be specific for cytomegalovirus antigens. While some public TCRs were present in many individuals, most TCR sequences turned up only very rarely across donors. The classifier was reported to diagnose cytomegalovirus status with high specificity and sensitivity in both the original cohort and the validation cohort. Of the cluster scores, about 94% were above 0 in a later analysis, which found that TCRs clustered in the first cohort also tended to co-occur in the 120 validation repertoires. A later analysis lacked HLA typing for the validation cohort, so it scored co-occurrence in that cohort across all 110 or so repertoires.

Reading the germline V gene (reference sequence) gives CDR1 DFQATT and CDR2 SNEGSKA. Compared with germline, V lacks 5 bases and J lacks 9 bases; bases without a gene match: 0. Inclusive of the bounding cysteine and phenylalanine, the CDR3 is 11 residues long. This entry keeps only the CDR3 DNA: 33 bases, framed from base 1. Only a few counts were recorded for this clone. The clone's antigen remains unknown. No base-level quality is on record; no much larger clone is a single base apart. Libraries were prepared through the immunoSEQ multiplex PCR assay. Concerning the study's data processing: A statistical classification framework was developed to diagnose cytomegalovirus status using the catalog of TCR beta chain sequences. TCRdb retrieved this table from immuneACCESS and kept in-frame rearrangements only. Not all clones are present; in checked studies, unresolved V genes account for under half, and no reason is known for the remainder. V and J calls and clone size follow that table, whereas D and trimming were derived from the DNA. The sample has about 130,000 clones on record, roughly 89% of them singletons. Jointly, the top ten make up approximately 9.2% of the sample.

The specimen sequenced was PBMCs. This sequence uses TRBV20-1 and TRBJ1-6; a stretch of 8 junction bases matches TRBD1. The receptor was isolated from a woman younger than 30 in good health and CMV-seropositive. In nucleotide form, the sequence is TGCAGTGCTGGACAGGGTTCACCCCTCCACTTT. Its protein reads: CSAGQGSPLHF.